This TCR beta chain was recorded in a study of shared clonotypes between healthy human individuals (dated by TCRdb to 2018 to 2020). For the study in its entirety: The cohort comprised a couple of women and a few men aged 18 to 49 years. For each donor, three plates each were used for CD4 naive and CD4 memory, two plates were used for CD8 naive, and one plate was used for CD8 memory. To estimate repertoire size and how much clonotypes are shared between individuals, the study performed deep sequencing of blood TCR repertoires from about five healthy adults. Libraries were prepared and TCR repertoires were sequenced by different laboratories using diverse techniques, in order to increase sequencing depth and limit assay-specific biases. Between about 0.94 and 8.9 billion PBMCs per donor were obtained by leukapheresis.

TCR CDR3 regions were amplified from genomic DNA by multiplex PCR using the deep immunoSEQ assay. Extracted genomic DNA from each cell subset was spread evenly across all wells of several immunoSEQ 96-well plates, with each plate serving as a replicate. For sorted subsets, each replicate PCR was loaded with roughly 0.2 ug genomic DNA, equivalent to 25,000 to 35,000 T cell genomes. Purified libraries were measured with a Qubit 3.0 fluorometer, size-checked on a Bioanalyzer 2100, and measured again with the KAPA Library Quantification kit. Every immunoSEQ 96-well plate was sequenced on a separate single-read 150-cycle Illumina NextSeq 550 flow cell. The original methods were these. The immunoSEQ output contained only junctional sequences without quality scores, so filtering could not match that applied to full-length reads. To assign V/J genes and CDR3, sequences were annotated against IMGT germline references using PyIR, a Python wrapper for IgBLAST v1.9. Reads were removed for weak V/J assignments (E-value above 1e-6), missing CDR3, stop codons, out-of-frame junctions, or ambiguous translated residues. V3J clonotypes were defined as sequences sharing an identical inferred V gene, J gene, and CDR3 amino acid sequence. The percentage overlap between two repertoires was calculated by dividing the number of shared unique clonotypes by the size of the smaller repertoire. Repertoire richness was assessed with RTK rarefaction, the Chao1 estimator, and Recon v2.1 estimates of unobserved clonotypes. For all TCRbeta clonotypes obtained by the gDNA method from a few donors, generation probabilities were computed with OLGA. TCRdb took over this immuneACCESS table, retaining in-frame rearrangements with V and J assigned. Such tables are incomplete; in checked studies, under half of the missing clones stem from an unresolved V gene, and the remainder is unexplained. Clone size and the V and J calls come from that table; the DNA yielded D and trimming. In this sample the table shows under 1,100,000 clones, about 77% of which occur a single time. The ten largest make up about 1.5% of the sample.

The junction shows trimming of 0 bases on V and 4 bases on J, plus 10 bases between the germline ends. In the germline V gene (reference sequence), CDR1 corresponds to SGHNT and CDR2 to YYREEE. The cysteine opens and the phenylalanine closes a CDR3 of 14 amino acids. CDR3 DNA only is kept here, 42 bases in frame from base 1. Results and caveats for the whole study, not just this receptor: Only blood was sampled, and tissue TCR repertoires likely differ from those in blood. Estimated clonotype richness was generally larger for naive than for memory subsets. Pairwise subsampling led to the expectation that sequencing depth would affect the degree of clonotype sharing among donors. Even with the large sequencing depth, rarefaction of the sorted-subset datasets indicated that sequencing was incomplete. About 5% of naive CD4, 3% to 4% of naive CD8, around 2.3% of memory CD4, and around 0.4% of memory CD8 clonotypes were shared across a few donors. Higher generation probabilities were observed for clonotypes shared by all four sorted-subset donors than for non-shared clonotypes. The genetic and exposure-history diversity represented was limited by the small number of donors.

In the case of this clone: What antigen it recognizes has not been identified. Base qualities are not at hand, and no much larger clone is one base apart.

The donors were healthy, HIV-negative adults who had no recently reported acute infections or vaccinations. Every donor was a Caucasian adult living in Nashville, Tennessee, USA. CD4+ T cells were enriched through magnetic negative selection, after which naive cells were positively selected on CD45RA and the remaining negative fraction served as the memory subset. Blood was obtained by leukapheresis, after which PBMCs were separated by Ficoll-Histopaque density gradient centrifugation and cryopreserved in liquid nitrogen vapor phase. Purity and quantity of every magnetically sorted T cell population were checked by analytical flow cytometry. Each sorted fraction had its genomic DNA isolated and then quantified by UV absorbance on a Nanodrop 2000c.

The V and J segments used are TRBV5-4 and TRBJ1-2; too little of a D gene remains to name it. This TCR derives from a man aged 18-30 years in good health. The sample consisted of memory CD4+ T cells sorted from blood. The sample's cell subset or site label is to be understood as: CD45RA-negative fraction. The nucleotide sequence reads TGTGCCAGCAGCTTGGCCCAGGAACGCTATGGCTACACCTTC. Translation gives CASSLAQERYGYTF.